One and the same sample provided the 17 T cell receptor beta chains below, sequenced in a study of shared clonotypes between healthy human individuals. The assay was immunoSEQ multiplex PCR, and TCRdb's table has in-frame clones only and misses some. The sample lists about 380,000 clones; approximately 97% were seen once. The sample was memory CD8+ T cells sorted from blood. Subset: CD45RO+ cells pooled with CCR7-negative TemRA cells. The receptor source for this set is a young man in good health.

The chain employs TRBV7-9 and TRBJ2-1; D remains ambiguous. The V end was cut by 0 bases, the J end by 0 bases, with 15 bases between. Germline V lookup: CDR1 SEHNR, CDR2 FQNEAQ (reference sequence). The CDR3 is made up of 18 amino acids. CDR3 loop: CASSLAISWESSYNEQFF. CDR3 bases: TGTGCCAGCAGCTTAGCTATTTCCTGGGAAAGCTCCTACAATGAGCAGTTCTTC.

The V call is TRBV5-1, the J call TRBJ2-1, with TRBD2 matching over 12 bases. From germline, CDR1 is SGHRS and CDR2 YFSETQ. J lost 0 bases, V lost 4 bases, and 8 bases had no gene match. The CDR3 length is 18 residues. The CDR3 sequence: CASSTGLAGSISYNEQFF. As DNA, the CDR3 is TGCGCCAGCAGCACCGGACTAGCGGGATCTATCTCCTACAATGAGCAGTTCTTC. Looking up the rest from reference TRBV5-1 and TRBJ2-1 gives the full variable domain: KAGVTQTPRYLIKTRGQQVTLSCSPISGHRSVSWYQQTPGQGLQFLFEYFSETQRNKGNFPGRFSGRQFSNSRSEMNVSTLELGDSALYLCASSTGLAGSISYNEQFFGPGTRLTVL.

The CDR3 here is CSVRLAPGTDTQYF. The CDR3 region has the DNA TGCAGCGTCCGACTAGCTCCAGGCACAGATACGCAGTATTTT. The gene calls are TRBV29-1 and TRBJ2-3; 7 nucleotides match TRBD2. The CDR3 contains 14 residues. Germline V gene sequence: CDR1 SQVTM, CDR2 ANQGSEA. The V and J ends lost 6 bases and 1 base, in that order; junction bases with no gene match: 7.

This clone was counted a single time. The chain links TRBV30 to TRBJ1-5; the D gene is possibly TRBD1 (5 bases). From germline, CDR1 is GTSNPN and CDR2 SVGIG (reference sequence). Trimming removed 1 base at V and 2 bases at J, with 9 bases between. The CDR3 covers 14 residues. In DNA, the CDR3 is TGTGCCTGGAGTGGGGGGTCCGGCAATCAGCCCCAGCATTTT. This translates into CAWSGGSGNQPQHF.

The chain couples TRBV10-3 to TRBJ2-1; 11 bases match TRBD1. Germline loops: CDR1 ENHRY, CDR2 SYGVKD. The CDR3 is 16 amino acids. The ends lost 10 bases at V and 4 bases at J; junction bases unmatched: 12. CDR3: CATLQRTGGFYNEQFF. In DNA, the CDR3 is TGTGCCACCCTTCAAAGGACAGGGGGCTTTTACAATGAGCAGTTCTTC.

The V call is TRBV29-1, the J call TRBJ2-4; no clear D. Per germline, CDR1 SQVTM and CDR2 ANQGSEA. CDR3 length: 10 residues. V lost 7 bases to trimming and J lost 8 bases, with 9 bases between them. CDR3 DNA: TGCAGCGCCTTGAGAGACATTCAGTACTTC. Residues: CSALRDIQYF.

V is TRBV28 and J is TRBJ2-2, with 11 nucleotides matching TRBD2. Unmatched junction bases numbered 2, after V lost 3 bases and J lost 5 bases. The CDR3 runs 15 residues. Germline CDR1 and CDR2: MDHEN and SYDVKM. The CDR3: CASSLRLAGTGELFF. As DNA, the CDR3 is TGTGCCAGCAGTTTGCGACTAGCGGGAACCGGGGAGCTGTTTTTT.

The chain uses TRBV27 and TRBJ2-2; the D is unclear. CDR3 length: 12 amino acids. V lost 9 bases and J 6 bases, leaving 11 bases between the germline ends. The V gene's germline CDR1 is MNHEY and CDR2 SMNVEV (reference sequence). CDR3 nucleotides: TGTGCCAGTAAGGGCTTTGCCGGGGAGCTGTTTTTT. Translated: CASKGFAGELFF.

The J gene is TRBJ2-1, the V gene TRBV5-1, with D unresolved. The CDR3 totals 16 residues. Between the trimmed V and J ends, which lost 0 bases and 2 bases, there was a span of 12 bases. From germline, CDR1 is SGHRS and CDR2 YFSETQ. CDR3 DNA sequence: TGCGCCAGCAGCTTGGAAGTTAGGCCTACCTACAATGAGCAGTTCTTC. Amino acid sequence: CASSLEVRPTYNEQFF.

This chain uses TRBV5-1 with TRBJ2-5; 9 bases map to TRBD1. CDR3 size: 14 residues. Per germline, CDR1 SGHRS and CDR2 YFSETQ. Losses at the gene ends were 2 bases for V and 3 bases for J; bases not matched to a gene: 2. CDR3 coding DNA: TGCGCCAGCAGCTTAGACAGGGGGAAAGAGACCCAGTACTTC. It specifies CASSLDRGKETQYF.

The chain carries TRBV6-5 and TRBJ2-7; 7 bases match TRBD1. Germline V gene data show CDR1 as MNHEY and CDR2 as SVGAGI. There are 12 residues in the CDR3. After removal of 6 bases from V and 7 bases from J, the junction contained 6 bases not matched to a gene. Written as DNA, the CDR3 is TGTGCCAGCAGCAGGGACAGAAGGGAGCAGTACTTC. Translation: CASSRDRREQYF.

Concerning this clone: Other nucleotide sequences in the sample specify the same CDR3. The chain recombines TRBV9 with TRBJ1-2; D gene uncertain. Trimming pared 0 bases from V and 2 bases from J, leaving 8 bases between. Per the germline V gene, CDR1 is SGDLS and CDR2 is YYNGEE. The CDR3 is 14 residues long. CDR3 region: CASSVGGSNYGYTF. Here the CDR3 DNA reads TGTGCCAGCAGCGTAGGGGGTTCCAACTATGGCTACACCTTC.

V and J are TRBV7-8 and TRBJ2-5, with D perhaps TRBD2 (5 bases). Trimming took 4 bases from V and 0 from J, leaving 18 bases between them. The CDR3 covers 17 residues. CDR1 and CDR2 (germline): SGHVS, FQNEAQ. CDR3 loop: CASSSSPGGPYQETQYF. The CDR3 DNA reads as TGTGCCAGCAGCTCCAGCCCGGGCGGGCCGTACCAAGAGACCCAGTACTTC.

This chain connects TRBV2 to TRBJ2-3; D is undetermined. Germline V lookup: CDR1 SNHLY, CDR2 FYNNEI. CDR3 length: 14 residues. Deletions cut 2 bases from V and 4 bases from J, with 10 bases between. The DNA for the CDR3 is TGTGCCAGCAGTGAAACCAGTGTCGCAGATACGCAGTATTTT. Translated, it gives CASSETSVADTQYF.

This CDR3 reads CASSNPKAGGSYNEQFF. For the CDR3, the DNA is TGTGCCAGTAGTAACCCTAAAGCGGGAGGATCCTACAATGAGCAGTTCTTC. The chain uses TRBV19 and TRBJ2-1; 9 nucleotides align to TRBD2. Germline trimming cut 4 bases from V and 1 base from J; bases unmatched to any gene: 8. Looked up from germline, CDR1 is LNHDA and CDR2 is SQIVND (reference sequence). The CDR3 has 17 amino acids. Combining the CDR3 with reference TRBV19 and TRBJ2-1 gives the whole variable domain DGGITQSPKYLFRKEGQNVTLSCEQNLNHDAMYWYRQDPGQGLRLIYYSQIVNDFQKGDIAEGYSVSREKKESFPLTVTSAQKNPTAFYLCASSNPKAGGSYNEQFFGPGTRLTVL.

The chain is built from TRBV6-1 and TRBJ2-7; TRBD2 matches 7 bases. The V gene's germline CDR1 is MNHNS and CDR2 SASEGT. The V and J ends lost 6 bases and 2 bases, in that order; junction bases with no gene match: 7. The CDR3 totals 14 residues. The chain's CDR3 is CASRLGTTPYEQYF. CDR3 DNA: TGTGCCAGCAGACTCGGGACTACCCCCTACGAGCAGTACTTC.

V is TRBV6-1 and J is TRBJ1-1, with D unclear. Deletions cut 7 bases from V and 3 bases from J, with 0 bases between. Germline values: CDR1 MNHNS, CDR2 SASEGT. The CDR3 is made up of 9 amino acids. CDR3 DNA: TGTGCCAGCAACACTGAAGCTTTCTTT. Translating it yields CASNTEAFF.